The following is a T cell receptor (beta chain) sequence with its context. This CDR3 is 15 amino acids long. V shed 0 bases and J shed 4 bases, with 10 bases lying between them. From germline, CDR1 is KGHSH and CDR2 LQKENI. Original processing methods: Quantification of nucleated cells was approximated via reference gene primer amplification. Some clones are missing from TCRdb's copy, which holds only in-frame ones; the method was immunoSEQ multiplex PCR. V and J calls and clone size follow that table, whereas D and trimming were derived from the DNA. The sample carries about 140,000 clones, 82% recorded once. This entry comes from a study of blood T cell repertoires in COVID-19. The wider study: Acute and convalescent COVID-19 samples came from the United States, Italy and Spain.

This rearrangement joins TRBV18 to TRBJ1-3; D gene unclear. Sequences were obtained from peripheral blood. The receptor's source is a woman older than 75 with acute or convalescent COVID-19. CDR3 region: CASSPPGVSGNTIYF. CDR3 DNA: TGTGCCAGCTCACCACCCGGTGTGTCCGGAAACACCATATATTTT.